The present T cell receptor (beta chain) was sequenced within a study of blood T cells in healthy people across ages. Study-wide points: TCR beta diversity, measured per million T cells, fell in a roughly linear way with age. The study could not conclusively compare naive and antigen-experienced cells, given its unsorted PBMCs.

Primers used in a second PCR of roughly 6 to 12 cycles were a sample-barcoded 5' primer and a J-beta primer mix. Each of the cDNA molecules was tagged by a template-switch adaptor with 12 random nucleotides. TCRdb recomputed calls from the 5' RACE reads with MiXCR, one row per CDR3 protein. The sample holds 1,100,000 or so distinct CDR3 sequences, more than 35% seen once. The CDR3 is 13 residues long. Germline V gene lookup returns CDR1 MDHEN and CDR2 SYDVKM. The V and J ends lost 3 bases and 0 bases respectively, with 5 bases between them. A few counts support this clonotype. Its antigen is unidentified.

The sequenced material came from blood. The origin of this receptor is a woman aged 60 to 75 in good health. V gene TRBV28 combines with J gene TRBJ1-1; D unresolved. CDR3 in DNA: TGTGCCAGCAGTTTGTTGATGAACACTGAAGCTTTCTTT. Encoded protein: CASSLLMNTEAFF.